The clone carrying this T cell receptor beta chain has a count of ten or more. Antigen unknown. This record belongs to a study of early T cells in non-severe SARS-CoV-2 infection. Whole-study context: The sequenced material was bulk RNA from unsorted whole blood, and its chains were unpaired.

Trimming took 1 base from V and 2 from J, leaving 18 bases between them. From germline, CDR1 is SGHVS and CDR2 FNYEAQ. This CDR3 has 17 amino acids. Findings of the study overall: Private and CD4 specificities were missed by VDJdb matching, which favored anti-spike CD8 responses.

TCRdb recomputed calls from the 5' RACE reads with MiXCR, one row per CDR3 protein. The table shows around 60,000 distinct CDR3 sequences, with more than 9.5% occurring only once. Sequencing used whole blood. The TCR was taken from an adult who was a healthcare worker with PCR-confirmed SARS-CoV-2 infection or an uninfected control (not recorded which). The chain carries TRBV7-6 and TRBJ2-7; D possibly uses TRBD1 or TRBD2 (6 bases each). The CDR3 DNA sequence: TGTGCCAGCAGCTTAGGGTTAGGGGGGCTTGGGACCTACGAGCAGTACTTC. Translating it yields CASSLGLGGLGTYEQYF.